Shown below are 23 T cell receptor beta chains from a single sample sequenced in a study of identical twins. TCRdb reanalysed the 5' RACE reads using MiXCR and keeps one entry per CDR3 protein. The sample consists of 300,000 or so distinct CDR3 sequences, less than 9.5% of them appearing once. The same sample was also studied in work on yellow fever vaccine responses in identical twins.

The sequencing input was CD8+ T cells sorted from blood. These receptors were obtained from a woman aged 18-30 years in good health.

This clonotype occurred many times. V usage is TRBV28 and J usage is TRBJ2-5; D is possibly TRBD1 or TRBD2 (5 bases each). The CDR3 extends over 12 amino acids. V was trimmed by 5 bases and J by 4 bases, leaving 8 bases between them. CDR1 and CDR2 from the germline V gene are MDHEN and SYDVKM. The CDR3, as DNA: TGTGCCAGCAGTGGGACGGTAGAGACCCAGTACTTC. Translation gives CASSGTVETQYF. The full variable domain, completed using reference TRBV28 and TRBJ2-5, is DVKVTQSSRYLVKRTGEKVFLECVQDMDHENMFWYRQDPGLGLRLIYFSYDVKMKEKGDIPEGYSVSREKKERFSLILESASTNQTSMYLCASSGTVETQYFGPGTRLLVL.

This clonotype was counted ten times or more. J is TRBJ2-3 and V is TRBV11-2; a weak D match, TRBD1 (6 bases). Germline CDR1 SGHAT, CDR2 FQNNGV. CDR3 length: 12 residues. Trimming cost V 2 bases and J 14 bases, with 14 bases left between them. The CDR3 spells CASSLNAAGVYF. CDR3 DNA: TGTGCCAGCAGCTTAAACGCGGCAGGGGTGTATTTT.

The rearrangement joins TRBV13 to TRBJ1-2; the match to TRBD1 covers 7 bases. CDR3 size: 15 residues. Germline V gene lookup returns CDR1 PRHDT and CDR2 FYEKMQ (reference sequence). After removal of 4 bases from V and 0 bases from J, the junction contained 5 bases not matched to a gene. The chain's CDR3 is CASSSQGDSNYGYTF. The CDR3 coding sequence is TGTGCCAGCAGCTCCCAGGGGGATTCTAACTATGGCTACACCTTC.

The chain combines TRBV5-6 with TRBJ2-3, with D possibly TRBD2 on 6 matching bases. The CDR3 covers 13 residues. Germline V gene data show CDR1 as SGHDT and CDR2 as YYEEEE. The ends were cut back, 1 base at V and 6 bases at J, with 9 bases in the middle. CDR3 in DNA: TGTGCCAGCAGCTTGACTAGCTTGGATACGCAGTATTTT. It yields the protein CASSLTSLDTQYF.

This clonotype came up many times. The genes are TRBV7-9 and TRBJ1-2; D unclear. Looked up from germline, CDR1 is SEHNR and CDR2 is FQNEAQ (reference sequence). V lost 1 base, J lost 8 bases, and 17 bases lay in between. This CDR3 comprises 15 residues. CDR3: CASSLVAQTLLGYTF. CDR3 in DNA: TGTGCCAGCAGCTTAGTCGCCCAGACGCTCCTAGGCTACACCTTC.

This clonotype came up a few times. The chain combines TRBV20-1 with TRBJ2-7; no firm D call. CDR1 DFQATT and CDR2 SNEGSKA come from the germline V gene (reference sequence). The V end was cut by 3 bases, the J end by 0 bases, with 12 bases between. The CDR3 runs to 14 residues. The CDR3 here is CSARVTSSSYEQYF. In DNA form, the CDR3 reads TGCAGTGCTAGGGTAACTTCCTCCTCCTACGAGCAGTACTTC.

V usage is TRBV2 and J usage is TRBJ2-3; TRBD1 aligns across 7 bases. This CDR3 is built from 16 residues. Trimming took 3 bases from V and 6 from J; bases not matched to a gene: 12. CDR1 is SNHLY, CDR2 FYNNEI, per germline. The CDR3, as DNA: TGTGCCAGCAGTGATGTCAGGGACAGCCGCGGGGATACGCAGTATTTT. As protein: CASSDVRDSRGDTQYF.

This clonotype was recorded at least ten times. CDR3 coding DNA: TGCGCCAGCAGCGACAGACTTGTAGCGGGAGGGTATGAGCAGTTCTTC. This encodes CASSDRLVAGGYEQFF. This chain joins TRBV5-1 and TRBJ2-1; TRBD2 matches 11 bases. The CDR3 is made up of 16 amino acids. V was pared by 4 bases and J by 8 bases, with 11 bases of the junction left unmatched. Germline V lookup: CDR1 SGHRS, CDR2 YFSETQ.

In this sample, this clonotype turned up many times. The J gene is TRBJ1-1, the V gene TRBV20-1; tentative D call: TRBD1 (5 bases). V was pared by 0 bases and J by 2 bases, with 7 bases between. CDR3 length: 13 amino acids. Germline loops: CDR1 DFQATT, CDR2 SNEGSKA (reference sequence). The CDR3: CSARDRGNTEAFF. The CDR3 DNA sequence: TGCAGTGCTAGAGATAGGGGAAACACTGAAGCTTTCTTT.

This clonotype was picked up a small number of times. The chain carries TRBV11-2 and TRBJ2-3; TRBD2 is a possible D gene (5 bases). The length of the CDR3 is 16 residues. Germline-derived CDR1 and CDR2 are SGHAT and FQNNGV. Trimming shortened V by 4 bases and J by 0 bases, and 14 bases separated the two germline ends. CDR3 DNA sequence: TGTGCCAGCAGCTCCCGGAAAGCGGCTAGCACAGATACGCAGTATTTT. Its protein product is CASSSRKAASTDTQYF.

As regards this clonotype: This may be a read error, as it is one base from a much larger clone. The chain uses TRBV7-2 and TRBJ2-5; 7 bases align to TRBD1. From germline, CDR1 is SGHTA and CDR2 FQGNSA. J lost 2 bases, V lost 11 bases, and 11 bases had no gene match. This CDR3 has 14 residues. The CDR3 DNA reads as TGTGCCTGCCCTTGGGGACAGACACAAGAGACCCAGTACTTC. Its protein product is CACPWGQTQETQYF.

The table lists this clonotype with many counts. The chain uses TRBV5-6 and TRBJ1-1, with D unclear. V was pared by 0 bases and J by 3 bases, with 12 bases between. CDR3 length: 15 residues. Germline V gene lookup returns CDR1 SGHDT and CDR2 YYEEEE. CDR3 residues: CASSLVRLWDTEAFF. The CDR3 nucleotides read TGTGCCAGCAGCTTGGTAAGGTTATGGGACACTGAAGCTTTCTTT.

This clonotype came up a few times. The gene calls are TRBV3-1 and TRBJ2-3, with a tentative D call TRBD1 (5 bases). Germline CDR1 is LGHDT and CDR2 is YNNKEL (reference sequence). Trimming stripped 0 bases from V and 0 bases from J, with 16 bases between. CDR3 size: 18 residues. CDR3 sequence (DNA): TGTGCCAGCAGCCAAGATCCCTACGACAGCGCGAGCACAGATACGCAGTATTTT. This translates into CASSQDPYDSASTDTQYF.

J is TRBJ2-3 and V is TRBV4-2; D is unclear. V lost 0 bases to trimming and J lost 8 bases, with 12 bases between them. Germline assignment: CDR1 LGHNA and CDR2 YNFKEQ. This CDR3 contains 14 residues. This chain's CDR3 is CASSQETTPRTQYF. CDR3 bases: TGTGCCAGCAGCCAAGAGACAACCCCCCGTACGCAGTATTTT.

This clonotype was counted many times. J is TRBJ2-3 and V is TRBV5-1; the D is unclear. Germline CDR1 reads SGHRS; CDR2 reads YFSETQ. The CDR3 runs to 15 residues. V lost 0 bases and J 2 bases, leaving 10 bases between the germline ends. The CDR3 protein is CASSLAIGSTDTQYF. The CDR3 DNA sequence: TGCGCCAGCAGCTTGGCCATCGGCTCCACAGATACGCAGTATTTT. Using reference TRBV5-1 and TRBJ2-3 for the parts outside the CDR3, the full variable domain is KAGVTQTPRYLIKTRGQQVTLSCSPISGHRSVSWYQQTPGQGLQFLFEYFSETQRNKGNFPGRFSGRQFSNSRSEMNVSTLELGDSALYLCASSLAIGSTDTQYFGPGTRLTVL.

This clonotype was detected only a few times. The chain uses TRBV20-1 and TRBJ2-1; possibly TRBD1 for D (5 bases). The CDR3 runs to 14 residues. Germline assignment: CDR1 DFQATT and CDR2 SNEGSKA (reference sequence). Trimming stripped 5 bases from V and 0 bases from J, with 11 bases between. The CDR3 DNA reads TGCAGTGCTCAGACAGAAAACTCCTACAATGAGCAGTTCTTC. Amino acid sequence: CSAQTENSYNEQFF.

This clonotype showed up just a few times. As DNA, the CDR3 is TGTGCCAGCAGCTTAGGTCCAGCGGGGGGCCTACAAGAGACCCAGTACTTC. Translating it yields CASSLGPAGGLQETQYF. This chain joins TRBV7-9 and TRBJ2-5, with 9 bases lining up with TRBD2. The germline V gene encodes CDR1 SEHNR and CDR2 FQNEAQ (reference sequence). The junction had 8 bases not matched to a gene; V was cut back by 1 base and J by 2 bases. The CDR3 consists of 17 residues.

A few counts support this clonotype. The chain uses TRBV7-9 and TRBJ1-1; TRBD1 aligns across 9 bases. This CDR3 has 15 amino acids. V was pared by 6 bases and J by 1 base, with 6 bases of the junction left unmatched. Germline CDR1 is SEHNR and CDR2 is FQNEAQ (reference sequence). The CDR3 is CASRTGGIGNTEAFF. As DNA, the CDR3 is TGTGCCAGCAGAACAGGGGGCATCGGGAACACTGAAGCTTTCTTT.

V gene TRBV4-3 combines with J gene TRBJ1-1; D call uncertain. The CDR3 consists of 14 residues. Per germline, CDR1 LGHNA and CDR2 YSLEER. The V end was cut by 1 base, the J end by 6 bases, with 12 bases between. The CDR3 region is CASSQGNMGPEAFF. The CDR3 DNA is TGCGCCAGCAGCCAAGGCAACATGGGCCCTGAAGCTTTCTTT.

A few counts support this clonotype. The chain couples TRBV23-1 to TRBJ2-1, with D maybe TRBD1 (6 bases). TRBV23-1 is filed as an ORF, its function uncertain. The V gene lost 0 bases and the J gene lost 6 bases, with 15 bases spanning the gap. This CDR3 spans 16 amino acids. The DNA of the CDR3 is TGCGCCAGCAGTCAATCGAACAGGGACCCGGCCAATGAGCAGTTCTTC. Residues: CASSQSNRDPANEQFF.

This clonotype was seen repeatedly, ten times or more. The V call is TRBV15, the J call TRBJ1-6; 7 bases match TRBD1. The J segment lost 9 bases and the V segment lost 5 bases, leaving 10 bases of the junction unmatched. This CDR3 region has 15 residues. Germline values: CDR1 LNHNV, CDR2 YYDKDF (reference sequence). CDR3 residues: CATSGRDSWSSPLHF. The CDR3 DNA is TGTGCCACCAGCGGAAGGGACAGTTGGAGTTCACCCCTCCACTTT.

This clonotype has at least ten counts. The chain combines TRBV25-1 with TRBJ1-1; D gene unclear. CDR1 is MGHDK and CDR2 is SYGVNS in the germline V gene. V was pared by 5 bases and J by 1 base, with 11 bases between. The CDR3 is made up of 14 amino acids. CDR3 bases: TGTGCCAGCAGTACATGGACGGAGAACACTGAAGCTTTCTTT. Its protein product is CASSTWTENTEAFF.

The sample holds a few counts of this clonotype. The chain couples TRBV19 to TRBJ2-2, with D possibly TRBD2 on 6 matching bases. The length of the CDR3 is 13 residues. From germline, CDR1 is LNHDA and CDR2 SQIVND (reference sequence). Trimming stripped 5 bases from V and 7 bases from J, with 11 bases between. The CDR3: CASSPKEGGELFF. The DNA for the CDR3 is TGTGCCAGTAGTCCAAAGGAGGGCGGGGAGCTGTTTTTT.